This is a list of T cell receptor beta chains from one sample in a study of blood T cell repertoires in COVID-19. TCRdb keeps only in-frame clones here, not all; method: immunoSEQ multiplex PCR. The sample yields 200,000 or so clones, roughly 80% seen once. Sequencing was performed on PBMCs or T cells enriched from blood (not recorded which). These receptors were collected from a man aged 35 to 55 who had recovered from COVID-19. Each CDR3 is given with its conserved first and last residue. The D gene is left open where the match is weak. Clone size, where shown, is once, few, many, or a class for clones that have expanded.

CDR3 DNA: TGCGCCAGCAGCCAAGCTCCACTGGATGAGCAGTTCTTC
CDR3 protein: CASSQAPLDEQFF
V gene: TRBV4-1
D gene: NA
clone size: NA
J gene: TRBJ2-1

CDR3 DNA: TGTGCCAGCAGCGTAGTTCCGGACAGGGTTGGTGAGCAGTTCTTC
CDR3 protein: CASSVVPDRVGEQFF
V gene: TRBV9
D gene: TRBD1
clone size: NA
J gene: TRBJ2-1

CDR3 DNA: TGTGCCAGCAGCTCTACAGGGATGTCTTATGGCTACACCTTC
CDR3 protein: CASSSTGMSYGYTF
V gene: TRBV6-5
D gene: NA
clone size: few
J gene: TRBJ1-2

CDR3 DNA: TGTGCCACCAGTGATCGACTTCGAGACCGGGACAGAAACACCGGGGAGCTGTTTTTT
CDR3 protein: CATSDRLRDRDRNTGELFF
V gene: TRBV24-1
D gene: TRBD1
clone size: NA
J gene: TRBJ2-2

CDR3 DNA: TGCGCCAGCAGCTTGGGACAGATCTCTGGGGCCAACGTCCTGACTTTC
CDR3 protein: CASSLGQISGANVLTF
V gene: TRBV5-1
D gene: NA
clone size: NA
J gene: TRBJ2-6

CDR3 DNA: TGTGCCAGCAGCTTGGGCCAGGGGGCTAATCAGCCCCAGCATTTT
CDR3 protein: CASSLGQGANQPQHF
V gene: TRBV5-6
D gene: TRBD1
clone size: NA
J gene: TRBJ1-5

CDR3 DNA: TGCGCCAGCAGCGCCGTTCTAGCGAGTTTCACAGATACGCAGTATTTT
CDR3 protein: CASSAVLASFTDTQYF
V gene: TRBV4-3
D gene: NA
clone size: NA
J gene: TRBJ2-3

CDR3 DNA: TGTGCCAGCAGCGTCTCTTCATCGCCCGGTGAAAAACTGTTTTTT
CDR3 protein: CASSVSSSPGEKLFF
V gene: TRBV9
D gene: NA
clone size: NA
J gene: TRBJ1-4

CDR3 DNA: TGTGCCACCAGTGACACGACAGGGAACTATGGCTACACCTTC
CDR3 protein: CATSDTTGNYGYTF
V gene: TRBV24-1
D gene: TRBD1
clone size: NA
J gene: TRBJ1-2

CDR3 DNA: TGTGCCAGCAGCCTTTCCTCTATGGTAGCGGGGCTTCAAGAGACCCAGTACTTC
CDR3 protein: CASSLSSMVAGLQETQYF
V gene: TRBV3-1/TRBV3-2
D gene: TRBD2
clone size: NA
J gene: TRBJ2-5

CDR3 DNA: TGTGCCAGCAGATTACAGGCGAACACTGAAGCTTTCTTT
CDR3 protein: CASRLQANTEAFF
V gene: TRBV7-9
D gene: NA
clone size: NA
J gene: TRBJ1-1

CDR3 DNA: TGTGCCAGCAGTTTCCCGCTAGATAGCACAGATACGCAGTATTTT
CDR3 protein: CASSFPLDSTDTQYF
V gene: TRBV6-2/TRBV6-3
D gene: NA
clone size: NA
J gene: TRBJ2-3

CDR3 DNA: TGCGCCAGCAGCTCCCAGGGGCGGGGAAACACCATATATTTT
CDR3 protein: CASSSQGRGNTIYF
V gene: TRBV5-1
D gene: NA
clone size: NA
J gene: TRBJ1-3

CDR3 DNA: TGTGCCAGCAGCCCCCTTCGAGCGGGGATCCCCGGGCTTCGAAAACGGAATGAGCAGTTCTTC
CDR3 protein: CASSPLRAGIPGLRKRNEQFF
V gene: TRBV4-2
D gene: TRBD2
clone size: NA
J gene: TRBJ2-1

CDR3 DNA: TGTGCCAGTAGTATAAGTCCCTCGGTGGAGACCCAGTACTTC
CDR3 protein: CASSISPSVETQYF
V gene: TRBV19
D gene: NA
clone size: NA
J gene: TRBJ2-5

CDR3 DNA: TGCGCCAGCAGTGATCCTCTTATGACAGGGGACAATGAGCAGTTCTTC
CDR3 protein: CASSDPLMTGDNEQFF
V gene: TRBV10-2
D gene: TRBD1
clone size: NA
J gene: TRBJ2-1

CDR3 DNA: TGTGCCAGCAGCTCGGGACACCAGAACACTGAAGCTTTCTTT
CDR3 protein: CASSSGHQNTEAFF
V gene: TRBV7-3
D gene: NA
clone size: NA
J gene: TRBJ1-1

CDR3 DNA: TGTGCCAGCAGCCGGGACAGTTATTATCGCAATGAAAAACTGTTTTTT
CDR3 protein: CASSRDSYYRNEKLFF
V gene: TRBV5-6
D gene: TRBD1
clone size: NA
J gene: TRBJ1-4

CDR3 DNA: TGTGCCAGCAGCTTGCGGTTAGGGAGTCCCTATGGCTACACCTTC
CDR3 protein: CASSLRLGSPYGYTF
V gene: TRBV5-5
D gene: NA
clone size: NA
J gene: TRBJ1-2

CDR3 DNA: TGTGCCAGCAGCCTAAAGGGGCAGGGTCAGCCCCAGCATTTT
CDR3 protein: CASSLKGQGQPQHF
V gene: TRBV5-5
D gene: NA
clone size: NA
J gene: TRBJ1-5

CDR3 DNA: TGCGCCAGCAGCTGGGGGGGCGACACTGAAGCTTTCTTT
CDR3 protein: CASSWGGDTEAFF
V gene: TRBV5-1
D gene: NA
clone size: NA
J gene: TRBJ1-1

CDR3 DNA: TGTGCCAGCAGCTTGGGGACAGGGTTCAGTGGCTACACCTTC
CDR3 protein: CASSLGTGFSGYTF
V gene: TRBV5-6
D gene: TRBD1
clone size: NA
J gene: TRBJ1-2

CDR3 DNA: TGTGCCAGCAGCTTAGCATTGCGGCTCAGGGAAGAGACCCAGTACTTC
CDR3 protein: CASSLALRLREETQYF
V gene: TRBV7-9
D gene: NA
clone size: NA
J gene: TRBJ2-5

CDR3 DNA: TGTGCCACCCTGGGCCTCCAGGGTATTGACTATGGCTACACCTTC
CDR3 protein: CATLGLQGIDYGYTF
V gene: TRBV19
D gene: NA
clone size: NA
J gene: TRBJ1-2

CDR3 DNA: TGTGCCAGCAGCCCCAACCCGACAGGGAGAGGCTCCAATGAGCAGTTCTTC
CDR3 protein: CASSPNPTGRGSNEQFF
V gene: TRBV4-2
D gene: TRBD1
clone size: NA
J gene: TRBJ2-1

CDR3 DNA: TGCAGCGCCGAAACCGGAGGGTCACCTTCACCCTATGGCTACACCTTC
CDR3 protein: CSAETGGSPSPYGYTF
V gene: TRBV29-1
D gene: NA
clone size: NA
J gene: TRBJ1-2

CDR3 DNA: TGCGCCAGCAGCTTGGCGGGGGTGGGGATGAACACTGAAGCTTTCTTT
CDR3 protein: CASSLAGVGMNTEAFF
V gene: TRBV5-1
D gene: NA
clone size: NA
J gene: TRBJ1-1

CDR3 DNA: TGTGCCAGCAGTGAAGCCGTAAGCGGCCCTTTCAACACTGAAGCTTTCTTT
CDR3 protein: CASSEAVSGPFNTEAFF
V gene: TRBV2
D gene: NA
clone size: NA
J gene: TRBJ1-1

CDR3 DNA: TGTGCCAGCAGACCCCAGGGACAGACGAACACCGGGGAGCTGTTTTTT
CDR3 protein: CASRPQGQTNTGELFF
V gene: TRBV25-1
D gene: TRBD1
clone size: NA
J gene: TRBJ2-2

CDR3 DNA: TGTGCCAGCAGCTTGGATATTCGCTCTGGAAACACCATATATTTT
CDR3 protein: CASSLDIRSGNTIYF
V gene: TRBV5-4
D gene: NA
clone size: NA
J gene: TRBJ1-3

CDR3 DNA: TGTGCCAGCGTCCCCGGGTGGGGAGAGTACACTGAAGCTTTCTTT
CDR3 protein: CASVPGWGEYTEAFF
V gene: TRBV7-9
D gene: NA
clone size: once
J gene: TRBJ1-1

CDR3 DNA: TGTGCCTGGAGTGTCTCTGATACGCAGTATTTT
CDR3 protein: CAWSVSDTQYF
V gene: TRBV30
D gene: NA
clone size: NA
J gene: TRBJ2-3

CDR3 DNA: TGTGCCAGTATCGGACAGTCAGAGGGCTACACCTTC
CDR3 protein: CASIGQSEGYTF
V gene: TRBV19
D gene: NA
clone size: NA
J gene: TRBJ1-2

CDR3 DNA: TGTGCCAGCAGCTTATCGGCAGGGCGGGGTTCACCCCTCCACTTT
CDR3 protein: CASSLSAGRGSPLHF
V gene: TRBV7-2
D gene: NA
clone size: NA
J gene: TRBJ1-6

CDR3 DNA: TGTGCCAGCAGTTACTCGGGCAGCAACTATGGCTACACCTTC
CDR3 protein: CASSYSGSNYGYTF
V gene: TRBV6-5
D gene: NA
clone size: NA
J gene: TRBJ1-2

CDR3 DNA: TGTGCCAGCAGCCTACAGGGGACCTGGGGCAATGAGCAGTTCTTC
CDR3 protein: CASSLQGTWGNEQFF
V gene: TRBV6-5
D gene: TRBD1
clone size: NA
J gene: TRBJ2-1

CDR3 DNA: TGTGCCAGCAGCCTTCGACAGGGGGGCTACGAGCAGTACTTC
CDR3 protein: CASSLRQGGYEQYF
V gene: TRBV5-6
D gene: TRBD1
clone size: NA
J gene: TRBJ2-7

CDR3 DNA: TGTGCCAGCAGTTACCAGGGATCGGGGGCCAACGTCCTGACTTTC
CDR3 protein: CASSYQGSGANVLTF
V gene: TRBV6-2/TRBV6-3
D gene: NA
clone size: NA
J gene: TRBJ2-6

CDR3 DNA: TGTGCCAGCTCTCGAACCGCGGACCCCGGGGGTGAAAAACTGTTTTTT
CDR3 protein: CASSRTADPGGEKLFF
V gene: TRBV18
D gene: NA
clone size: few
J gene: TRBJ1-4

CDR3 DNA: TGTGCCAGCTCTTCCGGCGGGGAGCTGTTTTTT
CDR3 protein: CASSSGGELFF
V gene: TRBV25-1
D gene: NA
clone size: NA
J gene: TRBJ2-2

CDR3 DNA: TGTGCCAGCAGTCTCACAGGGGTGGATGAGCAGTTCTTC
CDR3 protein: CASSLTGVDEQFF
V gene: TRBV28
D gene: TRBD1
clone size: NA
J gene: TRBJ2-1

CDR3 DNA: TGTGCCTGGAGGCCACCCGGGACAGGGAGTTCACCCCTCCACTTT
CDR3 protein: CAWRPPGTGSSPLHF
V gene: TRBV30
D gene: TRBD1
clone size: NA
J gene: TRBJ1-6

CDR3 DNA: TGTGCCAGTAGTATCTATCAGGGGGAACATCAGCCCCAGCATTTT
CDR3 protein: CASSIYQGEHQPQHF
V gene: TRBV19
D gene: TRBD1
clone size: NA
J gene: TRBJ1-5

CDR3 DNA: TGTGCCAGCAGCCAAGTACGGGGGCAAGAGACCCAGTACTTC
CDR3 protein: CASSQVRGQETQYF
V gene: TRBV4-2
D gene: NA
clone size: NA
J gene: TRBJ2-5

CDR3 DNA: TGTGCCACCAGAGGGGCTCGGGGGGGAAACACCATATATTTT
CDR3 protein: CATRGARGGNTIYF
V gene: TRBV28
D gene: NA
clone size: NA
J gene: TRBJ1-3

CDR3 DNA: TGTGCCAGCAGATCAGGGTCGGCTGAAGCTTTCTTT
CDR3 protein: CASRSGSAEAFF
V gene: TRBV7-9
D gene: NA
clone size: once
J gene: TRBJ1-1

CDR3 DNA: TGTGCCAGCAGTCGGGACGGGACAGGGATTTTGAACACTGAAGCTTTCTTT
CDR3 protein: CASSRDGTGILNTEAFF
V gene: TRBV6-6
D gene: TRBD1
clone size: NA
J gene: TRBJ1-1

CDR3 DNA: TGTGCCAGCAGCGTAGCACAGGCGCCAGGGAATGAGCAGTTCTTC
CDR3 protein: CASSVAQAPGNEQFF
V gene: TRBV9
D gene: NA
clone size: NA
J gene: TRBJ2-1

CDR3 DNA: TGTGCCAGCACCCTAGGGGGGGCCGGGGAGCTGTTTTTT
CDR3 protein: CASTLGGAGELFF
V gene: TRBV9
D gene: NA
clone size: NA
J gene: TRBJ2-2

CDR3 DNA: TGTGCCAGCAGCCTAGAGAATCAACTAGCGGGCGTCGCAGATACGCAGTATTTT
CDR3 protein: CASSLENQLAGVADTQYF
V gene: TRBV4-2
D gene: TRBD2
clone size: NA
J gene: TRBJ2-3

CDR3 DNA: TGTGCCAGCAATACTTTCGCGGATACGCAGTATTTT
CDR3 protein: CASNTFADTQYF
V gene: TRBV7-9
D gene: NA
clone size: NA
J gene: TRBJ2-3

CDR3 DNA: TGTGCCAGCAGCCCACGTCCTCGGGGGACTAATGAAAAACTGTTTTTT
CDR3 protein: CASSPRPRGTNEKLFF
V gene: TRBV7-8
D gene: NA
clone size: NA
J gene: TRBJ1-4

CDR3 DNA: TGTGCCAGCAGTGACATGACATCAAGAGCTTTCTTT
CDR3 protein: CASSDMTSRAFF
V gene: TRBV6-1
D gene: NA
clone size: NA
J gene: TRBJ1-1

CDR3 DNA: TGTGCTAGTGGCTCAGGAAGGCAGGACACTGAAGCTTTCTTT
CDR3 protein: CASGSGRQDTEAFF
V gene: TRBV12-5
D gene: NA
clone size: NA
J gene: TRBJ1-1

CDR3 DNA: TGCGCCAGCAGCAGGCGGCCACGGGATGTAACTGAAGCTTTCTTT
CDR3 protein: CASSRRPRDVTEAFF
V gene: TRBV5-1
D gene: NA
clone size: NA
J gene: TRBJ1-1

CDR3 DNA: TGTGCCAGCAGCCAGGGACTAGCGGGGTTCTCCTACGAGCAGTACTTC
CDR3 protein: CASSQGLAGFSYEQYF
V gene: TRBV3-1/TRBV3-2
D gene: TRBD2
clone size: NA
J gene: TRBJ2-7

CDR3 DNA: TGTGCCAGCAGCTTAACAGGCTCTGGAAACACCATATATTTT
CDR3 protein: CASSLTGSGNTIYF
V gene: TRBV13
D gene: NA
clone size: NA
J gene: TRBJ1-3

CDR3 DNA: TGTGCCAGCAGTCTCGGGACAATCGAAGGCACTGAAGCTTTCTTT
CDR3 protein: CASSLGTIEGTEAFF
V gene: TRBV27
D gene: NA
clone size: NA
J gene: TRBJ1-1

CDR3 DNA: TGTGCCAGCAGTTACTGGCGGAAGAACACTGAAGCTTTCTTT
CDR3 protein: CASSYWRKNTEAFF
V gene: TRBV6-5
D gene: NA
clone size: NA
J gene: TRBJ1-1

CDR3 DNA: TGTGCCAGCAGCGTCCTATCTAGCGGCGCGAACACCGGGGAGCTGTTTTTT
CDR3 protein: CASSVLSSGANTGELFF
V gene: TRBV9
D gene: TRBD2
clone size: NA
J gene: TRBJ2-2